These T cell receptor beta chains were read from a single sample in a study of shared clonotypes between healthy human individuals. Measured with immunoSEQ multiplex PCR; TCRdb has only the in-frame clones, and not every one. The sample records over a million clones, around 82% being singletons. Sequencing was performed on memory CD4+ T cells from PBMCs. The source of these receptors is a man aged 18-30 years in good health. Some clones in this sample may be carry-over from other donors' samples. Each CDR3 is given with its conserved first and last residue. A D gene is named only where the DNA matches it firmly. The size of a clone is reported for some rows only, either as once, few or many, or as a class for expanded clones.

clone_size	v_call	j_call	d_call	cdr3_aa
NA	TRBV5-8	TRBJ1-3	TRBD1	CASSVTGTGNTIYF
once	TRBV9	TRBJ1-5	NA	CASSATGNQPQHF
NA	TRBV11-2	TRBJ2-2	TRBD1	CASSSGGMSTGELFF
NA	TRBV10-3	TRBJ1-3	NA	CAISESSRAGGNTIYF
NA	TRBV28	TRBJ1-5	NA	CASSSWDDPQHF
NA	TRBV18	TRBJ2-6	NA	CASSTESSGANVLTF
NA	TRBV18	TRBJ2-7	NA	CASSPSRGNGGEQYF
NA	TRBV28	TRBJ2-1	TRBD1	CASSSSRDRRGNEQFF
NA	TRBV9	TRBJ2-1	NA	CASARESLNEQFF
NA	TRBV7-2	TRBJ2-5	NA	CASSLFGTTGTQYF
NA	TRBV9	TRBJ2-7	NA	CASSVGFNRDVYGEQYF
few	TRBV6-1	TRBJ2-5	TRBD2	CASIRAGGSQETQYF
NA	TRBV19	TRBJ2-7	TRBD2	CASSMASGSSYEQYF
NA	TRBV18	TRBJ2-3	TRBD1	CASSPPWTGPRTDTQYF
NA	TRBV7-8	TRBJ2-7	TRBD1	CASSLGTRQGGYEQYF
NA	TRBV29-1	TRBJ2-3	NA	CSVERRGTDTQYF
NA	TRBV2	TRBJ2-1	TRBD2	CASRTSGVYNEQFF
NA	TRBV4-1	TRBJ2-1	TRBD2	CASSSPGLAGSTNVDEQFF
NA	TRBV5-1	TRBJ2-1	NA	CASSLLSGLSYNEQFF
many	TRBV4-2	TRBJ2-7	TRBD1	CASSQGHTGTGAYEQYF
NA	TRBV11-2	TRBJ2-6	NA	CASSISSAGANVLTF
NA	TRBV7-9	TRBJ1-5	NA	CASSFTGYNQPQHF
NA	TRBV5-1	TRBJ2-2	TRBD2	CASSPARGLAGSNTGELFF
NA	TRBV5-1	TRBJ1-4	NA	CASSLSSLWGTNEKLFF
once	TRBV9	TRBJ2-1	NA	CASSYQGHQFF
many	TRBV6-6	TRBJ1-2	NA	CASSYRSQSF
NA	TRBV19	TRBJ2-3	NA	CASTPRGAASTDTQYF
NA	TRBV27	TRBJ2-1	NA	CASSSQFEQFF